Shown below are 29 T cell receptor beta chains from a single sample sequenced in a study of blood T cell repertoires in COVID-19. Method: immunoSEQ multiplex PCR; TCRdb's copy keeps in-frame clones and lacks some. The table has some 340,000 clones, around four fifths seen once. Specimen: peripheral blood. Every receptor here comes from a man aged 25 to 40 with active or convalescent COVID-19.

V usage is TRBV4-3 and J usage is TRBJ2-3; a weak D match, TRBD2 (5 bases). CDR1 and CDR2 (germline): LGHNA, YSLEER. Trimming stripped 6 bases from V and 4 bases from J, with 14 bases between. The CDR3 has 14 amino acids. CDR3 region: CASSQDFGADTQYF. The CDR3 nucleotides read TGCGCCAGCAGTCAGGACTTTGGGGCAGATACGCAGTATTTT.

This chain connects TRBV27 to TRBJ2-2, with a tentative D call TRBD2 (6 bases). The CDR3 is 15 amino acids. Germline lookup yields CDR1 MNHEY and CDR2 SMNVEV (reference sequence). The V gene lost 3 bases and the J gene lost 5 bases, with 13 bases spanning the gap. CDR3 in amino acids: CASSFGLASTGELFF. CDR3 sequence (DNA): TGTGCCAGCAGTTTCGGGCTAGCGTCGACCGGGGAGCTGTTTTTT.

The V call is TRBV2, the J call TRBJ1-3; D unclear. The CDR3 sequence is 16 residues long. Germline V gene data show CDR1 as SNHLY and CDR2 as FYNNEI. V shed 2 bases and J shed 0 bases, with 11 bases lying between them. CDR3 in amino acids: CASSESGGLSGNTIYF. DNA of the CDR3: TGTGCCAGCAGTGAATCAGGAGGTCTCTCTGGAAACACCATATATTTT.

The V and J genes are TRBV6-5 and TRBJ2-2; 7 nucleotides agree with TRBD1. This CDR3 has 14 residues. CDR1 is MNHEY and CDR2 is SVGAGI in the germline V gene. V gave up 8 bases and J gave up 4 bases; unmatched junction bases: 7. The CDR3: CASYLTGTTGELFF. The CDR3 DNA sequence: TGTGCCAGCTATCTGACAGGGACCACCGGGGAGCTGTTTTTT.

The chain combines TRBV4-3 with TRBJ2-3; D is ambiguous. Germline V gives CDR1 LGHNA, CDR2 YSLEER. Trimming removed 4 bases at V and 3 bases at J, with 8 bases between. The CDR3 consists of 13 residues. The CDR3 region has the DNA TGCGCCAGCAGCCGCCTACTAACAGATACGCAGTATTTT. Translated: CASSRLLTDTQYF.

This clone was observed a few times. The J gene is TRBJ2-3, the V gene TRBV10-1; 10 bases fit TRBD2. The CDR3 loop spans 14 amino acids. The J segment lost 0 bases and the V segment lost 10 bases, leaving 4 bases of the junction unmatched. CDR1 is WNHNN, CDR2 SYGVQD, per germline (reference sequence). The CDR3 protein is CANSGRRSTDTQYF. In nucleotides, the CDR3 is TGCGCCAATAGCGGGAGGCGTAGCACAGATACGCAGTATTTT.

This rearrangement joins TRBV21-1 to TRBJ2-7; the table's D gene call, TRBD2, was not cross checked with the DNA. TRBV21-1 is described as a pseudogene. CDR3 size: 16 residues. CDR3 in DNA: TGTGCCAGCAGCCGAGCGGAAGGGCGGTTACGGTACGAGCAGTACTTC. The encoded protein is CASSRAEGRLRYEQYF.

The chain is built from TRBV3-1 (or the pseudogene TRBV3-2) and TRBJ2-1; TRBD1 matches at 11 bases. CDR1 LGHDT and CDR2 YNNKEL come from the germline V gene (reference sequence). The CDR3 spans 15 residues. The V gene end was trimmed by 5 bases and the J gene end by 8 bases; junction bases not matched to a gene: 8. Here the CDR3 DNA reads TGTGCCAGCAGCGACCCGGGACAGGGGGGGGATGAGCAGTTCTTC. This gives the protein CASSDPGQGGDEQFF.

The V and J genes are TRBV28 and TRBJ1-4; D call uncertain. Germline loops: CDR1 MDHEN, CDR2 SYDVKM. The CDR3 runs 14 residues. V lost 2 bases, J lost 5 bases, and 9 bases lay in between. CDR3 loop: CASSLGAPNEKLFF. In DNA form, the CDR3 reads TGTGCCAGCAGTTTAGGAGCCCCGAATGAAAAACTGTTTTTT.

The V gene is TRBV18, the J gene TRBJ2-7; 10 bases are shared with TRBD1. From germline, CDR1 is KGHSH and CDR2 LQKENI. The V segment lost 5 bases and the J segment 0 bases; nucleotides outside the gene matches: 4. The CDR3 is 15 residues long. The CDR3 DNA reads as TGTGCCAGCTCAGCGACAGGGGGCAGCTCCTACGAGCAGTACTTC. It translates to CASSATGGSSYEQYF.

The chain employs TRBV7-9 and TRBJ2-3; 8 positions match TRBD1. With V trimmed by 5 bases and J by 0 bases, 7 bases remained unmatched. Per the germline V gene, CDR1 is SEHNR and CDR2 is FQNEAQ (reference sequence). The CDR3 sequence is 16 residues long. CDR3 nucleotide sequence: TGTGCCAGCAGCGACCGGACAGGGTGGAGCACAGATACGCAGTATTTT. This sequence encodes CASSDRTGWSTDTQYF.

The V call is TRBV28, the J call TRBJ1-4, with a possible D match to TRBD1 (5 bases). V was pared by 6 bases and J by 7 bases, with 15 bases between. Looked up from germline, CDR1 is MDHEN and CDR2 is SYDVKM. CDR3 size: 14 residues. The CDR3 region is CASRETGRGEKLFF. CDR3 sequence (DNA): TGTGCCAGCAGAGAGACGGGGAGGGGTGAAAAACTGTTTTTT.

The J gene is TRBJ1-1, the V gene TRBV7-9; D gene unclear. Germline values: CDR1 SEHNR, CDR2 FQNEAQ (reference sequence). Trimming took off 5 bases at V and 5 bases at J, with 18 bases between the two ends. The CDR3 covers 15 residues. CDR3 DNA: TGTGCCAGCAGCGACGGTCTACTCTGGAGGACTGAAGCTTTCTTT. Residues: CASSDGLLWRTEAFF.

V and J are TRBV4-1 and TRBJ1-6; D not resolved. V gave up 6 bases and J gave up 6 bases, with 9 bases separating them. Germline values: CDR1 MGHRA, CDR2 YSYEKL. The CDR3 extends over 13 amino acids. The CDR3 bases are TGCGCCAGCAGGAGCTCGGGTAATTCACCCCTCCACTTT. It codes for CASRSSGNSPLHF.

The chain uses TRBV15 and TRBJ2-3, with a tentative D call TRBD2 (5 bases). CDR3 length: 18 amino acids. Trimming took 0 bases from V and 5 from J, leaving 21 bases between them. Germline CDR1 and CDR2: LNHNV and YYDKDF (reference sequence). The CDR3 spells CATSRDWKRSLGRDTQYF. As DNA, the CDR3 is TGTGCCACCAGCAGAGATTGGAAGCGGTCCCTCGGCCGAGATACGCAGTATTTT.

The chain employs TRBV7-3 and TRBJ2-1; TRBD2 is a possible D gene (6 bases). The germline CDR1 and CDR2 sequences are SGHTA and FQGTGA. V gave up 6 bases and J gave up 7 bases, with 19 bases separating them. The CDR3 has 15 residues. The CDR3 reads CASSRTGSSGNEQFF. The CDR3 DNA reads TGTGCCAGCAGTCGAACCGGGTCCAGCGGGAATGAGCAGTTCTTC.

The chain links TRBV6-5 to TRBJ2-7; the match to TRBD1 covers 9 bases. J gave up 3 bases and V 8 bases, and 2 bases lay outside the gene matches. The CDR3 covers 12 residues. Germline CDR1 reads MNHEY; CDR2 reads SVGAGI. The CDR3 is CASQDRGYEQYF. The CDR3 bases are TGTGCCAGCCAGGACAGGGGCTACGAGCAGTACTTC.

This clone was observed once. V and J are TRBV5-5 and TRBJ2-5; unclear D gene. The CDR3 runs 16 residues. Trimming left V 0 bases short and J 1 base short, with 13 bases between. Germline V gene sequence: CDR1 SGHKS, CDR2 YYEKEE (reference sequence). CDR3 protein: CASSLGLRVSQETQYF. The CDR3 nucleotides read TGTGCCAGCAGCTTGGGACTTCGCGTTTCCCAAGAGACCCAGTACTTC.

The J gene is TRBJ2-7, the V gene TRBV11-2; 9 nucleotides line up with TRBD1. This CDR3 has 15 residues. Germline loops: CDR1 SGHAT, CDR2 FQNNGV. Trimming cost V 5 bases and J 1 base; bases outside gene matches: 6. The CDR3 sequence: CASSDRGTFSYEQYF. The CDR3 DNA sequence: TGTGCCAGCAGCGACAGGGGGACCTTTTCCTACGAGCAGTACTTC.

The gene calls are TRBV7-8 and TRBJ1-2, with 7 bases aligning to TRBD1. This CDR3 comprises 14 residues. Germline V CDR1 and CDR2: SGHVS, FQNEAQ. The V and J ends lost 3 bases and 4 bases, in that order; junction bases with no gene match: 5. CDR3 residues: CASSFEGTAYGYTF. The CDR3 DNA is TGTGCCAGCAGCTTCGAAGGGACAGCCTATGGCTACACCTTC.

The chain is built from TRBV12-3 or TRBV12-4 and TRBJ1-3, with TRBD1 identical over 7 bases. Losses at the gene ends were 9 bases for V and 1 base for J; bases not matched to a gene: 3. This CDR3 is built from 13 residues. The CDR3: CASGQVSGNTIYF. The CDR3 bases are TGTGCCAGTGGACAGGTATCTGGAAACACCATATATTTT.

The chain employs TRBV29-1 and TRBJ2-7; D might be TRBD2 (6 bases). This CDR3 spans 14 amino acids. Germline CDR1 and CDR2: SQVTM and ANQGSEA. The V end was cut by 7 bases, the J end by 3 bases, with 19 bases between. CDR3 in amino acids: CSGFGLEDYYEQYF. The CDR3 DNA reads TGCAGCGGCTTTGGGCTTGAGGACTACTACGAGCAGTACTTC.

V and J are TRBV24-1 and TRBJ2-3; the D is unclear. The germline V and J ends were trimmed by 4 bases and 0 bases, with 13 bases remaining between them. CDR1 KGHDR and CDR2 SFDVKD come from the germline V gene. The CDR3 runs 16 residues. The CDR3 reads CATSDPASVSTDTQYF. CDR3 DNA sequence: TGTGCCACCAGTGACCCTGCCTCAGTGAGCACAGATACGCAGTATTTT.

The genes are TRBV7-3 and TRBJ2-1; 8 bases align to TRBD2. Germline V lookup: CDR1 SGHTA, CDR2 FQGTGA. CDR3 size: 15 residues. After removal of 2 bases from V and 5 bases from J, the junction contained 5 bases not matched to a gene. The CDR3 loop reads CASSLSGGVHNEQFF. In DNA, the CDR3 is TGTGCCAGCAGCTTATCCGGGGGGGTACACAATGAGCAGTTCTTC.

V is TRBV30 and J is TRBJ1-6, with D perhaps TRBD1 (5 bases). Germline V gives CDR1 GTSNPN, CDR2 SVGIG (reference sequence). The V end was cut by 1 base, the J end by 7 bases, with 8 bases between. The length of the CDR3 is 13 residues. The DNA of the CDR3 is TGTGCCTGGAGTGCCAGGGCAAATTCACCCCTCCACTTT. It encodes CAWSARANSPLHF.

The chain has TRBV28 and TRBJ2-7; 12 bases are a match to TRBD2. After removal of 5 bases from V and 0 bases from J, the junction contained 5 bases not matched to a gene. The CDR3 consists of 16 residues. The V gene's germline CDR1 is MDHEN and CDR2 SYDVKM. CDR3 nucleotides: TGTGCCAGCAGTACTGGACTAGCGGGGATCTCCTACGAGCAGTACTTC. Encoded protein: CASSTGLAGISYEQYF.

V gene TRBV10-3 combines with J gene TRBJ2-7; TRBD2 matches 8 bases. Germline V gene sequence: CDR1 ENHRY, CDR2 SYGVKD. The CDR3 contains 18 residues. V lost 4 bases and J lost 3; bases outside the gene matches: 17. This CDR3 reads CAISGGAPGLALIYEQYF. The CDR3 region has the DNA TGTGCCATCAGTGGGGGGGCCCCAGGACTAGCCCTCATCTACGAGCAGTACTTC.

Concerning this clone itself: The sample contains more than one DNA sequence encoding this CDR3. The J gene is TRBJ2-1, the V gene TRBV24-1; weak D call: TRBD2 (5 bases). Germline V CDR1 and CDR2: KGHDR, SFDVKD. The CDR3 spans 11 residues. Deletions cut 5 bases from V and 7 bases from J, with 5 bases between. The CDR3 DNA is TGTGCCACCAGTGCGGGGAATGAGCAGTTCTTC. It specifies CATSAGNEQFF.

For this clone: The sample carries other DNA sequences with the same CDR3. This chain joins TRBV19 and TRBJ1-1; D is undetermined. The CDR3 is made up of 13 amino acids. Germline V CDR1 and CDR2: LNHDA, SQIVND (reference sequence). V lost 5 bases and J 2 bases, leaving 9 bases between the germline ends. The CDR3: CASSFTGNTEAFF. In nucleotides, the CDR3 is TGTGCCAGTAGTTTCACGGGTAACACTGAAGCTTTCTTT.